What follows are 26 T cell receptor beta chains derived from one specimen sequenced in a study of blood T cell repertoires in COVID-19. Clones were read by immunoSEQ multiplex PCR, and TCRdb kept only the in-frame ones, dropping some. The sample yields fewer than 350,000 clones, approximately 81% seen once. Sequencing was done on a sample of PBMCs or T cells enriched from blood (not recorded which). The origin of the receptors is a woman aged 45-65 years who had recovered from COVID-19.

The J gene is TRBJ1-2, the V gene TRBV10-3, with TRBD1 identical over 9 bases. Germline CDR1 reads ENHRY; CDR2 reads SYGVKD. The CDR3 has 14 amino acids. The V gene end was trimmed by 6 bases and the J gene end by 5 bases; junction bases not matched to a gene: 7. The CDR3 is CAIRRTGVKYGYTF. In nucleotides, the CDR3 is TGTGCCATCAGGAGGACAGGGGTAAAATATGGCTACACCTTC.

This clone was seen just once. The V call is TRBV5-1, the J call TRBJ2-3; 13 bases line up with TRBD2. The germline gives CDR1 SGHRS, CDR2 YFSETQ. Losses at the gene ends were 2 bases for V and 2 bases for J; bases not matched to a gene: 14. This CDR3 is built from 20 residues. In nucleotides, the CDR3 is TGCGCCAGCAGCTTCGGACTAGCGGGAGTTGGCTGGAGAAACACAGATACGCAGTATTTT. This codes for CASSFGLAGVGWRNTDTQYF.

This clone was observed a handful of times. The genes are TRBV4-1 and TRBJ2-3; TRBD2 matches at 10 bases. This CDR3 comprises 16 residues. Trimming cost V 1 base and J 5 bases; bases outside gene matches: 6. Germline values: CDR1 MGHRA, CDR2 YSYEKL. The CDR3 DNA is TGCGCCAGCAGCCAAGGGGCTAGCGGGAGAGAAGATACGCAGTATTTT. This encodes CASSQGASGREDTQYF.

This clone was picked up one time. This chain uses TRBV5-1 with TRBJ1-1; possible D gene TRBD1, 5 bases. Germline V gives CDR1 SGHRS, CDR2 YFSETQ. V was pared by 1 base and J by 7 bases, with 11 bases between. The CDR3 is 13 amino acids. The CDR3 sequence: CASSLRGDGEAFF. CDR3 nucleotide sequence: TGCGCCAGCAGCTTGCGGGGGGATGGTGAAGCTTTCTTT.

The CDR3 here is CASSQTGYNSPLHF. Written as DNA, the CDR3 is TGTGCCAGCAGCCAGACAGGGTATAATTCACCCCTCCACTTT. V and J are TRBV2 and TRBJ1-6; 7 bases are a match to TRBD1. The junction had 3 bases not matched to a gene; V was cut back by 6 bases and J by 4 bases. Germline V gene data show CDR1 as SNHLY and CDR2 as FYNNEI. CDR3 length: 14 residues.

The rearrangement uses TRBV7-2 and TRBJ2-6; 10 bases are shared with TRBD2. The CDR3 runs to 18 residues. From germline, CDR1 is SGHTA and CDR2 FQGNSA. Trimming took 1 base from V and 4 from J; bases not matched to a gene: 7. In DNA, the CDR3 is TGTGCCAGCAGCTTAGTAGCAGCGGGAGGGGCCGGGGCCAACGTCCTGACTTTC. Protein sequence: CASSLVAAGGAGANVLTF.

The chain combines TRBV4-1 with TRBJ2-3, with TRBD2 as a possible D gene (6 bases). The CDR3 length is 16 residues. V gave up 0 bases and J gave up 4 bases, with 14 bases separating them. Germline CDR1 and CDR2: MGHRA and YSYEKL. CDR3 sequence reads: CASSQDWRGGADTQYF. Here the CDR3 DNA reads TGCGCCAGCAGCCAAGACTGGCGGGGCGGCGCAGATACGCAGTATTTT.

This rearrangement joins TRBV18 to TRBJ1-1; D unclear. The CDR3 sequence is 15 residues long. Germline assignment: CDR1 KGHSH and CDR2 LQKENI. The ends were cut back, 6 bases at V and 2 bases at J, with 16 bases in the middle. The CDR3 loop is CASSRLQETNTEAFF. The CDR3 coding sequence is TGTGCCAGCTCCAGGCTGCAAGAGACCAACACTGAAGCTTTCTTT.

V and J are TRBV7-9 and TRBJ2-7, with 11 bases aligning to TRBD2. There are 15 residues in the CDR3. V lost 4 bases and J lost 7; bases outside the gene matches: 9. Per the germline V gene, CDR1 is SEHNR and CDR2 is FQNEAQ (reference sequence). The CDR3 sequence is CASSYPPSGGTEQYF. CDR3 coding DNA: TGTGCCAGCAGCTACCCTCCTAGCGGGGGGACTGAGCAGTACTTC.

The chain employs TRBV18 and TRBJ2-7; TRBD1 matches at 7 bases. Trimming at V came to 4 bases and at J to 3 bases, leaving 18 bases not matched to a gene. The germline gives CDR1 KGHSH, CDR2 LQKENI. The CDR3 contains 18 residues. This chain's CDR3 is CASSQSAPGQMSRYEQYF. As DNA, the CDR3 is TGTGCCAGCTCACAAAGCGCGCCGGGACAGATGAGTCGCTACGAGCAGTACTTC.

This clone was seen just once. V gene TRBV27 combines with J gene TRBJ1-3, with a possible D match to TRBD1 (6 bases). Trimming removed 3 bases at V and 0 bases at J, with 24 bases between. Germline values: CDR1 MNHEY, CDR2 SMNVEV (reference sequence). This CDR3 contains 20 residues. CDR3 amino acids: CASSFRGGPGVLDSGNTIYF. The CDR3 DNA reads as TGTGCCAGCAGTTTTAGAGGTGGGCCAGGGGTTCTTGACTCTGGAAACACCATATATTTT.

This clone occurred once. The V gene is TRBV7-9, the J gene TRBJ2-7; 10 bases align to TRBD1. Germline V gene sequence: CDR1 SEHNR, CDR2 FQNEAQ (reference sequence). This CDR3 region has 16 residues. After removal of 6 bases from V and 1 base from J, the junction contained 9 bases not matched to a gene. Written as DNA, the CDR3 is TGTGCCAGCAGGTATACTCCGGGACAGGGGTCCTACGAGCAGTACTTC. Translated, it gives CASRYTPGQGSYEQYF.

The CDR3 DNA reads as TGTGCCAGCAAAGGGGGCGCGGGTGAAAAACTGTTTTTT. Its translation is CASKGGAGEKLFF. The rearrangement links TRBV6-6 to TRBJ1-4, with 7 bases fitting TRBD1. Germline V gene sequence: CDR1 MNHNY, CDR2 SVGAGI (reference sequence). The length of the CDR3 is 13 residues. V trimming: 7 bases; J trimming: 7 bases; junction bases outside the gene matches: 6.

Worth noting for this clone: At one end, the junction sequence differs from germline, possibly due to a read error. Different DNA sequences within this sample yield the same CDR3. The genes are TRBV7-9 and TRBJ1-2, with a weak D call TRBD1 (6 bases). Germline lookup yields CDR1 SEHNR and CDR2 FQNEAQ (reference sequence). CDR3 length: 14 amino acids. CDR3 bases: TGTGCCAGCAGCCTAGCCTTACAGGGTCATGGCTACACCTTC. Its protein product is CASSLALQGHGYTF.

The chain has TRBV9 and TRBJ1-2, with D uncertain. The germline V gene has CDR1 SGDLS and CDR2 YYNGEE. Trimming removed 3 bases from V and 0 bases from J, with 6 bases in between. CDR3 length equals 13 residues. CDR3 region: CASSATTNYGYTF. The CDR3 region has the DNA TGTGCCAGCAGCGCGACTACTAACTATGGCTACACCTTC.

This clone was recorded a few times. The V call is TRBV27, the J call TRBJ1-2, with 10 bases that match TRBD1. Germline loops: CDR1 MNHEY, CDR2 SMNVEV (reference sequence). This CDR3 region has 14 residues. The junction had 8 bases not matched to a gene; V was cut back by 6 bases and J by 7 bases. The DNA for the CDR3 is TGTGCCAGCAGAGGTTGGGACAGGGGTCGTGGCTACACCTTC. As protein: CASRGWDRGRGYTF.

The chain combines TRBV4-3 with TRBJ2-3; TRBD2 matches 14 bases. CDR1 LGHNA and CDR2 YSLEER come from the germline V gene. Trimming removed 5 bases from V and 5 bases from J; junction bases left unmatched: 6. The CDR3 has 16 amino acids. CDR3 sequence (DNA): TGCGCCAGCAGCAACGCCGGGACTAGCGGGAGAGATACGCAGTATTTT. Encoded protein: CASSNAGTSGRDTQYF.

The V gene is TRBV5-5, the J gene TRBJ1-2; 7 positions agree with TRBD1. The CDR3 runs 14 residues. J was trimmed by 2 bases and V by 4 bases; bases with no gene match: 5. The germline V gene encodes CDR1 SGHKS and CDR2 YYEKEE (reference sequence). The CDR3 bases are TGTGCCAGCAGCCCGGGGACAGTGAACTATGGCTACACCTTC. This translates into CASSPGTVNYGYTF.

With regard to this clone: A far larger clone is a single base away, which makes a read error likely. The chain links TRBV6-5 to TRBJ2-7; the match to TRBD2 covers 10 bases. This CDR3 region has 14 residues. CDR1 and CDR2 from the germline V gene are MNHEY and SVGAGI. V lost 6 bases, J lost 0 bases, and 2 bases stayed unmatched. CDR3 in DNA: TGTGCCAGCAGCCTAGCGGGGGCCTCCTACGAGCAGTACTTC. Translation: CASSLAGASYEQYF.

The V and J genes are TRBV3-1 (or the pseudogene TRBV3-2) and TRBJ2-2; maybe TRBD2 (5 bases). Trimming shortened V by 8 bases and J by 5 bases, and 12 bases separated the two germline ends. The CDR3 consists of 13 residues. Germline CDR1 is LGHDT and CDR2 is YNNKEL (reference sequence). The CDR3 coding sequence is TGTGCCAGCTTCCTAGCCGCGACCGGGGAGCTGTTTTTT. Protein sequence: CASFLAATGELFF.

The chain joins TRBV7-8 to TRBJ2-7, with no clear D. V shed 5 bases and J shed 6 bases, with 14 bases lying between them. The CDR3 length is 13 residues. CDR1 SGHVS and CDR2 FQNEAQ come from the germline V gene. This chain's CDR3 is CASSPGEALEQYF. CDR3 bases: TGTGCCAGCAGCCCCGGTGAGGCCCTCGAGCAGTACTTC.

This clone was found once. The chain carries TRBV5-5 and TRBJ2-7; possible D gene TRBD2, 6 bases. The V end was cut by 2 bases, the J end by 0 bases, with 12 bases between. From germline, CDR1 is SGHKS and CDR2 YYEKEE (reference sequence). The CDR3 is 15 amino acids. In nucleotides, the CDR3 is TGTGCCAGCAGCTTTACTGCCGGGAGCTCCTACGAGCAGTACTTC. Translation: CASSFTAGSSYEQYF.

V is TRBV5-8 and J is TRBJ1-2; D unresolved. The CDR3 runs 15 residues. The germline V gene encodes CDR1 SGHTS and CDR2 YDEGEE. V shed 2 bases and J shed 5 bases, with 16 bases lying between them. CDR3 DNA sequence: TGTGCCAGCAGCTTCCCCGGGATTGGGTCTTATGGCTACACCTTC. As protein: CASSFPGIGSYGYTF.

CDR3 region: CASSLTSGSLKYF. The CDR3 nucleotides are TGTGCCAGTAGCCTGACTAGCGGGAGTCTAAAGTACTTC. V gene TRBV19 combines with J gene TRBJ2-7, with 12 positions matching TRBD2. This CDR3 is 13 amino acids long. V shed 6 bases and J 11 bases; nucleotides not matched to a gene: 8. Germline loops: CDR1 LNHDA, CDR2 SQIVND (reference sequence).

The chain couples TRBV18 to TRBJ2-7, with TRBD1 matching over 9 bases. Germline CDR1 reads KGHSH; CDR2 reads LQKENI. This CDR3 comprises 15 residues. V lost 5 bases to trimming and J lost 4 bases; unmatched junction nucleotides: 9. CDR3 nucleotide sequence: TGTGCCAGCTCAAAGGACAGGGGCCAAACTTACGAGCAGTACTTC. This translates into CASSKDRGQTYEQYF. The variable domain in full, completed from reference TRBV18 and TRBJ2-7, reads NAGVMQNPRHLVRRRGQEARLRCSPMKGHSHVYWYRQLPEEGLKFMVYLQKENIIDESGMPKERFSAEFPKEGPSILRIQQVVRGDSAAYFCASSKDRGQTYEQYFGPGTRLTVT.

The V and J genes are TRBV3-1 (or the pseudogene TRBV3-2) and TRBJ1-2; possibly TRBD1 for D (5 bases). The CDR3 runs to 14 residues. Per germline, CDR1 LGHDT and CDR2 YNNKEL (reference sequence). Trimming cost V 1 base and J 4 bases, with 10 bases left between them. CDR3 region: CASSQVQGPYGYTF. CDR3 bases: TGTGCCAGCAGCCAAGTGCAGGGCCCCTATGGCTACACCTTC.